The clone carrying this TCR beta chain has more than one count but fewer than ten. Its cognate antigen is unknown. The record originates from a study of naive and memory T cell subsets. Study-wide points: From naive to CM, EM and EMRA, diversity decreased and Gini increased. No ground truth validated the naive and memory repertoire findings.

The CDR3 extends over 17 amino acids. The V gene's germline CDR1 is LGHDT and CDR2 YNNKEL (reference sequence). The V and J ends lost 4 bases and 5 bases, in that order; junction bases with no gene match: 12. CD4 T cells were positively selected, then CD8 T cells from the CD4-negative fraction. Both TRBC1 and TRBC2 were covered by a beta constant-region primer of two equimolar oligonucleotides. The ligated cDNA underwent four PCR rounds using SP2 and nested alpha and beta constant-region primers. TCRdb recomputed calls from the UMI-ligation and nested PCR reads with MiXCR, one row per CDR3 protein. Of 80,000 to 95,000 distinct CDR3 sequences in the sample, roughly 9.2% were seen once.

This rearrangement joins TRBV3-1 to TRBJ2-2, with TRBD2 matching over 8 bases. The sequence was collected from a human donor in good health. The specimen sequenced was naive CD8+ T cells from blood. The CDR3 DNA sequence: TGTGCCAGCAGCCTCCCCTGGCGGGAGGCCGGAACCGGGGAGCTGTTTTTT. Translating it yields CASSLPWREAGTGELFF.